This T cell receptor beta chain was recovered during a study of shared clonotypes between healthy human individuals. Study-wide findings and caveats: All-four-donor shared clonotypes had higher generation probabilities than non-shared clonotypes did.

Concerning this clone itself: No antigen is known for it. The sample carries other DNA sequences with the same CDR3.

In germline, CDR1 is MNHEY, CDR2 SMNVEV (reference sequence). Trimming pared 3 bases from V and 1 base from J, leaving 10 bases between. The CDR3 is 15 residues long. There were only Caucasian adults among the donors, and all lived in Nashville, Tennessee. Assay execution proceeded at the deep level. Some clones are missing from TCRdb's copy, which holds only in-frame ones; the method was immunoSEQ multiplex PCR. The table records some 2,000,000 clones, 95% of them present only once. The sample taken for sequencing was naive CD4+ T cells sorted from blood. Noted subset: CD45RA+ positively selected. This receptor was identified in a young man in good health. V and J are TRBV27 and TRBJ1-5; D is undetermined. Here the CDR3 reads CASSFEGNSNQPQHF. CDR3 nucleotide sequence: TGTGCCAGCAGTTTCGAGGGAAACAGCAATCAGCCCCAGCATTTT.